This TCR beta chain was documented in a study of cytomegalovirus exposure and HLA in healthy donors. Study information: Of some 400 genotyped donors, about 80% grouped in the Caucasian-associated ancestry cluster.

The PCR was carried out with 60 Vbeta primers and 13 Jbeta primers. Sequencing was performed with immunoSEQ multiplex PCR; in TCRdb, only in-frame clones are kept and a portion is missing. The table lists about 150,000 clones, 73% of them singletons. In regard to this clone: As yet, its antigen is unknown.

With 0 bases removed from V and 9 bases from J, the gap between germline ends came to 16 bases. The CDR3 extends over 15 amino acids. CDR1 and CDR2 from the germline V gene are SGHRS and YFSETQ. Study findings and constraints: Presence/absence analyses rested on an assumption that sequencing depth was roughly uniform across donors.

This clonotype was sampled from a woman aged 18 to 35 in good health and CMV-seropositive. The chain has TRBV5-1 and TRBJ2-1; a weak D match, TRBD2 (5 bases). Source material: PBMCs. The CDR3 DNA reads TGCGCCAGCAGCTTGGGGCTAGCAACCGATGGTGAGCAGTTCTTC. Its protein product is CASSLGLATDGEQFF.